The clone carrying this T cell receptor beta chain has just a few counts. This sample was included in a study of blood T cell repertoires in COVID-19. Study-wide background: PBMCs, B-cell-depleted T cells, or T cells provided the cDNA or gDNA that made up the material.

Participants were aged 18 to 89 years from 24 US areas. Participants reported their clinical history, and cohort assignment relied on those reports. V lost 5 bases to trimming and J lost 8 bases; unmatched junction nucleotides: 5. Germline CDR1 reads SGHAT; CDR2 reads FQNNGV. The CDR3 runs to 13 residues. In the original workflow: Quantification of nucleated cells was approximated via reference gene primer amplification. Sequenced by immunoSEQ multiplex PCR; TCRdb stores in-frame clones only, minus some. That table furnishes V, J and clone size, whereas the DNA furnished D and trimming. Of 150,000 to 200,000 clones in the sample, 78% were seen once.

The clonotype was recovered from a woman in her forties or fifties who had recovered from COVID-19. Sequences were obtained from PBMCs or T cells enriched from blood (not recorded which). The chain employs TRBV11-2 and TRBJ1-2; 10 bases align to TRBD1. CDR3 in DNA: TGTGCCAGCAGCAAGGACAGGGGGGGCGGCTACACCTTC. It specifies CASSKDRGGGYTF.